This T cell receptor beta chain was sequenced for a study of T cells in Graves' hyperthyroidism and ophthalmopathy. The CDR3 is made up of 18 amino acids. The germline V and J ends were trimmed by 4 bases and 0 bases, with 16 bases remaining between them. Germline V gene sequence: CDR1 LNHDA, CDR2 SQIVND (reference sequence). Lactation, pregnancy, other autoimmune disease or uncontrolled infection excluded patients. Study-wide points: The majority of expanded thyroid clonotypes above 0.001 also appeared in blood.

TCR beta CDR3 region amplification was performed from RNA transcripts. The HTBI primer set was used in a first-round RT-PCR of the TCR CDR3. MiXCR, applied by TCRdb to the multiplex PCR reads, yields one record per CDR3 protein. The sample has fewer than 650,000 distinct CDR3 sequences, roughly 14% seen once. This clonotype was detected ten times or more. Its specificity is not known. Source material: blood. This receptor was obtained from a middle-aged woman with Graves' ophthalmopathy. This chain links TRBV19 with TRBJ2-6; D might be TRBD1 (6 bases). The CDR3 DNA sequence: TGTGCCAGTAGTAGAGACAGGCATACAAGCTCTGGGGCCAACGTCCTGACTTTC. Translated, it gives CASSRDRHTSSGANVLTF.